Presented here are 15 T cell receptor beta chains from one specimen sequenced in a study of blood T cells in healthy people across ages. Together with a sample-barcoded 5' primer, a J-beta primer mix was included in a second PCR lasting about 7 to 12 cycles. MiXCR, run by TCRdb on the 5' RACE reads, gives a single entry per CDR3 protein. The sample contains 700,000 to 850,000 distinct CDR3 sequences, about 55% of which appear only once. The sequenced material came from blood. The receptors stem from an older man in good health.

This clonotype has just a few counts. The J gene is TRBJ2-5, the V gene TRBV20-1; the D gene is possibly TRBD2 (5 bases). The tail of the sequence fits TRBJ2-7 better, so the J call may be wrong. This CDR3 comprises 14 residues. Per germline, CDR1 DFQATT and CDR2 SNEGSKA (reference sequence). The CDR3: CSARARASIHEQYF. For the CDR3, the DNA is TGCAGTGCTAGAGCCCGGGCTAGCATCCACGAGCAGTACTTC.

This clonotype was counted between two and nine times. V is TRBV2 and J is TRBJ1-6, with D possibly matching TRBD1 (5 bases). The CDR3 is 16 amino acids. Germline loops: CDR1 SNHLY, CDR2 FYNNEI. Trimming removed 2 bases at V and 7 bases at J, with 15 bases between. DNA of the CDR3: TGTGCCAGCAGTGAAAATTGGGACGGCCCGAATTCACCCCTCCACTTT. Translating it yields CASSENWDGPNSPLHF.

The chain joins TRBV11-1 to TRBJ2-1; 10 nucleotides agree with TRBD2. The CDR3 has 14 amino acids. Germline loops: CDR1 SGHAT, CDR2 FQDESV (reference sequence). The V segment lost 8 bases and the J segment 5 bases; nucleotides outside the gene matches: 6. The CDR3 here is CASHNLAGDNEQFF. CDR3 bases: TGTGCCAGCCACAACCTAGCGGGAGACAATGAGCAGTTCTTC. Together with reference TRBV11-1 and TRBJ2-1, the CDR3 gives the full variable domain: EAEVAQSPRYKITEKSQAVAFWCDPISGHATLYWYRQILGQGPELLVQFQDESVVDDSQLPKDRFSAERLKGVDSTLKIQPAELGDSAMYLCASHNLAGDNEQFFGPGTRLTVL.

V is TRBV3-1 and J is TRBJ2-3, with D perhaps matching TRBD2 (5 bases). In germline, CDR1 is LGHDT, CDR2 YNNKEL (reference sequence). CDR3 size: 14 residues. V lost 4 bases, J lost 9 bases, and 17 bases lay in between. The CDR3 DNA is TGTGCCAGCAGCCTCATAACGGGAACGGGCACGCAGTATTTT. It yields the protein CASSLITGTGTQYF.

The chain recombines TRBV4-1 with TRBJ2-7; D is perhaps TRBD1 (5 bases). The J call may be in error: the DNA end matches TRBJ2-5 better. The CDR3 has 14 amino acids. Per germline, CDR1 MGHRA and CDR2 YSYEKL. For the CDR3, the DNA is TGCGCCAGCAGCCAACCGATGGGGCACGAGACCCAGTACTTC. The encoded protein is CASSQPMGHETQYF.

DNA of the CDR3: TGTGCCAGCAGCCAAGGAGTGGGAGAAGCAGGAAGATACGCGTATTTT. Protein product: CASSQGVGEAGRYAYF. The chain links TRBV4-2 to TRBJ2-3, with D perhaps TRBD2 (5 bases). There are 16 residues in the CDR3. Trimming cost V 1 base and J 14 bases, with 25 bases left between them. The germline V gene encodes CDR1 LGHNA and CDR2 YNFKEQ.

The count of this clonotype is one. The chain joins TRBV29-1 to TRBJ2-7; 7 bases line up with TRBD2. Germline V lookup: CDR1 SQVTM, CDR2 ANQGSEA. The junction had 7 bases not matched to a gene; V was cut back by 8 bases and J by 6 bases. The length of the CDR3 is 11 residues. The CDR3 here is CSSSSGGEQYF. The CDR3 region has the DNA TGCAGCTCGTCTAGCGGAGGCGAGCAGTACTTC.

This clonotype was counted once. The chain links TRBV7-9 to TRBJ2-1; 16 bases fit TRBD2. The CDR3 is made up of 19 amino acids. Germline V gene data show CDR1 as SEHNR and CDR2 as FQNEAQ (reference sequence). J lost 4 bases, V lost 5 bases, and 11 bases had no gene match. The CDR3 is CASSPGTSGGGYGYNEQFF. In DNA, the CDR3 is TGTGCCAGCAGCCCGGGGACTAGCGGGGGGGGGTACGGGTACAATGAGCAGTTCTTC.

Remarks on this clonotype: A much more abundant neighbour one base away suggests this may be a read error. The CDR3 here is CSAKGRSPHIGEQYF. The CDR3 DNA is TGCAGCGCAAAAGGGAGGTCCCCTCATATCGGCGAGCAGTACTTC. The V and J genes are TRBV29-1 and TRBJ2-7; weak D call: TRBD2 (6 bases). V was pared by 7 bases and J by 6 bases, with 25 bases between. Germline lookup yields CDR1 SQVTM and CDR2 ANQGSEA. The CDR3 extends over 15 amino acids.

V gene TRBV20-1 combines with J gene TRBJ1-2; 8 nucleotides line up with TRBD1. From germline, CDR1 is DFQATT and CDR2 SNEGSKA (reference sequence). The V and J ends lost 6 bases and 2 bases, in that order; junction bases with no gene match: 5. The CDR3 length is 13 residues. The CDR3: CSAEGQANYGYTF. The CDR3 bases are TGCAGTGCCGAGGGACAGGCGAACTATGGCTACACCTTC.

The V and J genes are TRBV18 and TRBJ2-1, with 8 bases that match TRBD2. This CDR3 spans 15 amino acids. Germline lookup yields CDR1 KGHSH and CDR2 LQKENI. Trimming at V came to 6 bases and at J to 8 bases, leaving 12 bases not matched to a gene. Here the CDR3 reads CASSQAAGVVDEQFF. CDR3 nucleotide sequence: TGTGCCAGCTCCCAAGCAGCGGGAGTTGTGGATGAGCAGTTCTTC. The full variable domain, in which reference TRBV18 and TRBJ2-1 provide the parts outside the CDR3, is NAGVMQNPRHLVRRRGQEARLRCSPMKGHSHVYWYRQLPEEGLKFMVYLQKENIIDESGMPKERFSAEFPKEGPSILRIQQVVRGDSAAYFCASSQAAGVVDEQFFGPGTRLTVL.

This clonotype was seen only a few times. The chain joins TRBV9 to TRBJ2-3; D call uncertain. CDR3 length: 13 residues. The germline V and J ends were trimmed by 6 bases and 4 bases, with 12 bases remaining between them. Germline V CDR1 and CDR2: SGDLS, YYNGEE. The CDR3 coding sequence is TGTGCCAGCACCCGGAGTTGGGCAGATACGCAGTATTTT. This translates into CASTRSWADTQYF.

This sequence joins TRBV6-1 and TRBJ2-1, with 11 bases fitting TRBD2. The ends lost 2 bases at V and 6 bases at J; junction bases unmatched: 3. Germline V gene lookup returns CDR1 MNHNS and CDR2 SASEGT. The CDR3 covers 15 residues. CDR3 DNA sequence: TGTGCCAGCAGTGAAAATAGCGGGAGGGTCAATGAGCAGTTCTTC. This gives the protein CASSENSGRVNEQFF.

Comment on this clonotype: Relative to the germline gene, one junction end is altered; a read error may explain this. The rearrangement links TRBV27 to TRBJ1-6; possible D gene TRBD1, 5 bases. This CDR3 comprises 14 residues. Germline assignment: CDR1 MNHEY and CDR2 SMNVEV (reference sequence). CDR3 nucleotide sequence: TGTGCCAGCAGCTCCGGGACGGGGAATTCACCCCCCCACTTT. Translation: CASSSGTGNSPPHF.

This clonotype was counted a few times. CDR3 loop: CASSGSSQPYSISGANVLTF. CDR3 coding DNA: TGCGCCAGCAGCGGTTCGAGCCAGCCCTACTCTATCTCTGGGGCCAACGTCCTGACTTTC. The chain is built from TRBV5-1 and TRBJ2-6; D uncertain. Per germline, CDR1 SGHRS and CDR2 YFSETQ. The CDR3 is 20 residues long. Trimming took 4 bases from V and 0 from J, leaving 23 bases between them.